The clone carrying this T cell receptor (beta chain) was seen many times. Its specificity is unknown. Expressed TCRB transcripts got sequenced, as all isolated RNA was reverse transcribed. Some clones are missing from TCRdb's copy, which holds only in-frame ones; the method was immunoSEQ multiplex PCR. The sample yields approximately 160,000 clones, roughly 9.1% seen once. This record belongs to a study of beta chain features in type 1 diabetes. About the study: Investigators examined under 140 million sorted cells across all samples. Overall study findings and caveats: Fewer insertions but more deletions were seen at VDJ junctions in type 1 diabetes patients. In the patient group, naive, central memory and Treg TCRB repertoires seemed more alike than in the healthy donor group. In cDNA sequencing, cells with high TCR expression could be over-represented.

With 7 bases clipped from V and 6 bases from J, the junction kept 4 bases outside the gene matches. The CDR3 spans 14 residues. CDR1 and CDR2 from the germline V gene are SEHNR and FQNEAQ (reference sequence). The sample comprised central memory CD4+ T cells from blood. V is TRBV7-9 and J is TRBJ2-1; 12 bases map to TRBD2. This TCR derives from a woman under 30 in good health. The DNA of the CDR3 is TGTGCCAGCATTCTAGCGGGAGGGCCCAATGAGCAGTTCTTC. Its translation: CASILAGGPNEQFF.